The rows below give T cell receptor beta chains drawn from one sample of a study of blood T cell repertoires in COVID-19. Produced via immunoSEQ multiplex PCR; TCRdb's table is partial and in-frame only. Of approximately 130,000 clones listed, over 65% are singletons. The sequencing sample was made of peripheral blood. The receptor source for this set is a man between 60 and 70 years old with acute or convalescent COVID-19. Each CDR3 is given without its conserved first and last residue. The size of a clone is reported for some rows only, either as once, few or many, or as a class for expanded clones.

v_gene	j_gene	abundance	CDR3aa
TRBV11-3	TRBJ2-1	NA	ASSTRTSSSYNEQF
TRBV29-1	TRBJ2-5	NA	SVGQGRETQY
TRBV6-6	TRBJ2-1	NA	ATFRGTGYNEQF
TRBV6-4	TRBJ2-1	once	ASSAGEGLSFNSEQF
TRBV27	TRBJ2-2	NA	ASSSGSYGELF
TRBV28	TRBJ2-7	NA	ASTPRTSVPYEQY
TRBV7-3	TRBJ2-7	NA	ASSRDSFSYEQY
TRBV19	TRBJ2-3	NA	ASTGDLSTDTQY
TRBV12-3/TRBV12-4	TRBJ2-7	NA	ASSFDIYEQY
TRBV28	TRBJ1-1	once	ASSRAGGVNTEAF
TRBV7-2	TRBJ2-2	NA	ASSFGSNTGELF
TRBV27	TRBJ2-7	NA	ASSINRDNEQY
TRBV7-2	TRBJ1-1	NA	ASSLGRMGDHEAF
TRBV28	TRBJ2-3	NA	ASSLMDSPQY
TRBV29-1	TRBJ2-5	NA	SVGTVETQY
TRBV6-2/TRBV6-3	TRBJ2-7	NA	ASSYSDGTYEQY
TRBV24-1	TRBJ2-5	NA	ATSDSGLEETQY
TRBV7-2	TRBJ2-7	NA	ASSPRGGSYEQY
TRBV12-3/TRBV12-4	TRBJ2-7	once	ASSFQGYEQY
TRBV18	TRBJ2-2	NA	ASSPPGLAYGAGELF
TRBV6-5	TRBJ2-3	NA	ASSYSKRELGNTQY
TRBV27	TRBJ2-7	once	ATSSGGRKNEQY
TRBV4-2	TRBJ2-2	NA	ASSRSGIRTGELF
TRBV6-2/TRBV6-3	TRBJ2-1	NA	ASSYSGLMRDEQF
TRBV7-9	TRBJ1-1	NA	ASSWTGAHTEAF
TRBV28	TRBJ2-1	NA	ASSLTSGTYNEQF
TRBV4-1	TRBJ2-7	few	ASSQGTGGFAYEQY
TRBV28	TRBJ2-3	NA	ASLQRTGTDTQY
TRBV7-3	TRBJ2-1	NA	ASSQLGMGASYNEQF
TRBV11-2	TRBJ1-1	NA	ASSLDNNLNTEAF
TRBV27	TRBJ2-5	once	ASSFEAGQETQY
TRBV2	TRBJ1-1	NA	ASSETGTELNTEAF
TRBV29-1	TRBJ2-1	NA	SVEGRRAYEQF
TRBV6-5	TRBJ2-7	NA	ASRVGFGSYEQY
TRBV5-4	TRBJ2-2	once	ASSTPGQGIPGELF
TRBV7-2	TRBJ2-2	NA	ASSLLRRGPLNGELF
TRBV25-1	TRBJ2-5	NA	ASSDRTGGFNQETQY